The next 15 T cell receptor beta chains were all read from a single sample in a study of control samples from healthy donors and cancer patients. Profiled with immunoSEQ multiplex PCR; TCRdb holds only in-frame clones, not every one. The table lists 170,000 or so clones, approximately 91% of them singletons. Material: blood. The origin of the receptors is a woman aged 35 to 49 in good health.

This clone was observed a single time. The rearrangement joins TRBV12-3 or TRBV12-4 to TRBJ2-7, with D perhaps assigned TRBD1 or TRBD2 (5 bases each). This CDR3 spans 13 amino acids. The V end was cut by 2 bases, the J end by 8 bases, with 13 bases between. The CDR3 sequence is CASSLKSGGQQYF. The CDR3 bases are TGTGCCAGCAGTTTAAAATCTGGGGGACAGCAGTACTTC.

V usage is TRBV5-4 and J usage is TRBJ2-5, with 8 bases that match TRBD2. V was clipped by 3 bases and J by 5 bases; unmatched bases: 9. The CDR3 loop spans 15 amino acids. In germline, CDR1 is SGHNT, CDR2 YYREEE (reference sequence). In DNA, the CDR3 is TGTGCCAGCAGCTCCCCTACGGGGGGGCAGGAGACCCAGTACTTC. This encodes CASSSPTGGQETQYF.

This chain joins TRBV24-1 and TRBJ1-1, with D tentatively TRBD1 (6 bases). With 0 bases removed from V and 4 bases from J, the gap between germline ends came to 17 bases. The germline gives CDR1 KGHDR, CDR2 SFDVKD. The CDR3 totals 17 residues. CDR3 amino acids: CATSDLRDKALATEAFF. In nucleotides, the CDR3 is TGTGCCACCAGTGATTTGAGGGACAAAGCCCTGGCCACTGAAGCTTTCTTT.

This clone appeared once. The V call is TRBV7-9, the J call TRBJ1-6; D is uncertain. This CDR3 comprises 11 residues. CDR1 is SEHNR and CDR2 is FQNEAQ in the germline V gene (reference sequence). The ends were cut back, 3 bases at V and 9 bases at J, with 3 bases in the middle. In DNA form, the CDR3 reads TGTGCCAGCAGCTTCCTTTCACCCCTCCACTTT. It yields the protein CASSFLSPLHF.

The V call is TRBV27, the J call TRBJ2-2; D is unclear. This CDR3 is 13 amino acids long. Germline values: CDR1 MNHEY, CDR2 SMNVEV (reference sequence). V was shortened by 2 bases and J by 3 bases, with 4 bases between the two germline ends. Written as DNA, the CDR3 is TGTGCCAGCAGTTTAGTCGACACCGGGGAGCTGTTTTTT. It encodes CASSLVDTGELFF.

The rearrangement links TRBV19 to TRBJ1-5; weak D call: TRBD1 (5 bases). The ends were cut back, 5 bases at V and 3 bases at J, with 14 bases in the middle. In germline, CDR1 is LNHDA, CDR2 SQIVND (reference sequence). This CDR3 spans 15 amino acids. The CDR3 spells CASSVSGADNQPQHF. Here the CDR3 DNA reads TGTGCCAGTAGTGTCAGCGGGGCTGACAATCAGCCCCAGCATTTT.

V and J are TRBV7-9 and TRBJ1-2, with D unresolved. V dropped 11 bases and J dropped 6 bases, with 16 bases sitting between them. The CDR3 spans 12 residues. Germline lookup yields CDR1 SEHNR and CDR2 FQNEAQ (reference sequence). CDR3 DNA sequence: TGTGCCGGCCTAGGAGATCTGGATGGCTACACCTTC. Its protein is CAGLGDLDGYTF. Looking up the rest from reference TRBV7-9 and TRBJ1-2 gives the full variable domain: DTGVSQNPRHKITKRGQNVTFRCDPISEHNRLYWYRQTLGQGPEFLTYFQNEAQLEKSRLLSDRFSAERPKGSFSTLEIQRTEQGDSAMYLCAGLGDLDGYTFGSGTRLTVV.

This chain joins TRBV5-4 and TRBJ2-5, with D possibly matching TRBD2 (7 bases). The CDR3 spans 16 residues. Germline V gives CDR1 SGHNT, CDR2 YYREEE (reference sequence). Trimming pared 5 bases from V and 4 bases from J, leaving 21 bases between. Here the CDR3 DNA reads TGTGCCAGCAGGGCTTCGACTAGCCGAGGGGGAGAGACCCAGTACTTC. The encoded protein is CASRASTSRGGETQYF.

J is TRBJ1-1 and V is TRBV11-2; a possible D gene is TRBD1 (5 bases). The CDR3 covers 13 residues. V was cut by 2 bases and J by 11 bases, with 15 bases left in between. Germline V gene sequence: CDR1 SGHAT, CDR2 FQNNGV. The CDR3 spells CASSLYSGLEAFF. The CDR3, as DNA: TGTGCCAGCAGCTTATATTCGGGGCTTGAGGCTTTCTTT. Using reference TRBV11-2 and TRBJ1-1 for the parts outside the CDR3, the full variable domain is EAGVAQSPRYKIIEKRQSVAFWCNPISGHATLYWYQQILGQGPKLLIQFQNNGVVDDSQLPKDRFSAERLKGVDSTLKIQPAKLEDSAVYLCASSLYSGLEAFFGQGTRLTVV.

The rearrangement joins TRBV19 to TRBJ2-5, with D perhaps given as TRBD1 or TRBD2 (5 bases each). Per germline, CDR1 LNHDA and CDR2 SQIVND (reference sequence). The CDR3 consists of 13 residues. The V end was cut by 7 bases, the J end by 5 bases, with 14 bases between. The CDR3 DNA reads as TGTGCCAGTACAAACCGGGGCTGGGAGACCCAGTACTTC. This translates into CASTNRGWETQYF.

CDR3 bases: TGCGCCAGCAGCTTCACAGGGGGCGAAGGCTACACCTTC. Translating it yields CASSFTGGEGYTF. This chain uses TRBV5-1 with TRBJ1-2; TRBD1 agrees at 9 bases. The CDR3 contains 13 residues. The V and J ends lost 2 bases and 8 bases, in that order; junction bases with no gene match: 4. CDR1 is SGHRS and CDR2 is YFSETQ in the germline V gene.

This sequence joins TRBV12-5 and TRBJ2-5; D unclear. Germline values: CDR1 LGHNT, CDR2 FRNRAP. The CDR3 length is 13 residues. The germline V and J ends were trimmed by 6 bases and 4 bases, with 12 bases remaining between them. The CDR3 bases are TGTGCTAGTGGCACCCCCAGTTTAGAGACCCAGTACTTC. It translates to CASGTPSLETQYF.

V gene TRBV5-1 combines with J gene TRBJ1-1; no clear D. The germline V gene has CDR1 SGHRS and CDR2 YFSETQ. This CDR3 is 15 amino acids long. Trimming took off 4 bases at V and 4 bases at J, with 17 bases between the two ends. The CDR3 is CASSKDPYSGTEAFF. CDR3 DNA sequence: TGCGCCAGCAGCAAAGATCCATACTCGGGCACTGAAGCTTTCTTT.

V is TRBV5-1 and J is TRBJ1-2; maybe TRBD1 (5 bases). CDR3 length equals 13 residues. Germline V lookup: CDR1 SGHRS, CDR2 YFSETQ. V lost 0 bases and J lost 8, with 11 bases in between. CDR3 nucleotides: TGCGCCAGCAGCTTGGTTGGGACTCGGGGCTACACCTTC. It codes for CASSLVGTRGYTF.

The rearrangement uses TRBV6-5 and TRBJ2-3; 11 bases match TRBD2. This CDR3 spans 15 amino acids. V shed 8 bases, J shed 3 bases, and the junction held 7 bases outside the gene matches. Germline values: CDR1 MNHEY, CDR2 SVGAGI. The CDR3 here is CASAYLAGGTDTQYF. As DNA, the CDR3 is TGTGCCAGCGCATACCTAGCGGGGGGAACAGATACGCAGTATTTT.